The present TCR beta chain was sequenced within a study of PD-1 blockade in classical Hodgkin lymphoma. Study at large: Patients were given intravenous nivolumab, 3 mg/kg, every 2 weeks. Points from the study as a whole: Newly diagnosed patients reportedly trailed healthy donors in baseline TCR diversity. The authors have not defined what causes the repertoire differences, possibly disease activity or prior therapy. It was CD4+ TCR diversity, not CD8+, that rose significantly by C4D1.

As regards this clone: The antigen is unknown.

Method: immunoSEQ multiplex PCR; TCRdb's copy keeps in-frame clones and lacks some. This sample has 42,000 or so clones, with about 85% found just once. The CDR3 has 15 amino acids. Germline assignment: CDR1 SNHLY and CDR2 FYNNEI. V lost 3 bases and J 2 bases, leaving 13 bases between the germline ends. In every patient, relapse followed autologous stem cell transplantation, while exposure to brentuximab vedotin differed. The sample in question was peripheral blood mononuclear cells (PBMCs), obtained before the second cycle of nivolumab. This clonotype was sampled from a human donor with classical Hodgkin lymphoma. V gene TRBV2 combines with J gene TRBJ1-1, with D perhaps matching TRBD1 (6 bases). The CDR3 here is CASSDRGGLNTEAFF. CDR3 nucleotides: TGTGCCAGCAGTGACAGGGGAGGACTTAACACTGAAGCTTTCTTT.